This is a list of T cell receptor beta chains from one sample in a study of OX40 agonist ivuxolimab in advanced cancers. Produced via immunoSEQ multiplex PCR; TCRdb's table is partial and in-frame only. The sample yields 90,000 to 95,000 clones, roughly 86% seen once. Sequencing was performed on CD4+ or CD8+ T cells sorted from blood, taken in a trial of the OX40 agonist ivuxolimab. These receptors all come from an adult with an advanced solid tumor such as melanoma, head and neck, liver or kidney cancer. The conserved cysteine and the conserved F or W are not part of the CDR3 here. The D gene is left open where the match is weak.

D gene	J gene	V gene	CDR3 protein
-	TRBJ2-5	TRBV30	AWMTGRETQY
TRBD1	TRBJ1-3	TRBV6-6	ASSFEDRPGNTIY
-	TRBJ2-1	TRBV5-1	ASSLPGVGYNEQF
-	TRBJ1-2	TRBV7-2	ASSRPGGVLGYT
-	TRBJ2-3	TRBV10-3	AINLEGTDTQY
TRBD2	TRBJ2-1	TRBV10-1	ASSKGLVNEQF
TRBD2	TRBJ2-1	TRBV10-3	ATGLAGLYNEQF
-	TRBJ1-6	TRBV6-4	ASSEGFGNSPLH
TRBD2	TRBJ2-5	TRBV9	ASSVGGSGSWETQY
-	TRBJ1-4	TRBV19	ASSTYDVLSAEKLF
-	TRBJ2-2	TRBV27	ASTLGGPNTGELF
-	TRBJ1-5	TRBV5-4	ASSLGQDQPQH
TRBD2	TRBJ2-3	TRBV7-2	ASSLTSGTLTDTQY
TRBD1	TRBJ1-5	TRBV6-1	ATGTGHQPQH
-	TRBJ1-4	TRBV18	ASSPSGTDNEKLF
TRBD1	TRBJ1-4	TRBV30	AWSSRGVGEKLF
-	TRBJ1-1	TRBV28	ASTPELGEAF
TRBD1	TRBJ1-4	TRBV27	ASRLTGVPEKLF
TRBD2	TRBJ2-4	TRBV19	ASSPSGRDIQY
TRBD2	TRBJ2-5	TRBV5-6	ASSLEASGQETQY
-	TRBJ1-2	TRBV6-4	ASSDSTRDGYYGYT
-	TRBJ2-1	TRBV5-1	ASSFSSGASYNEQF
-	TRBJ2-3	TRBV6-1	ASSQDSSTDTQY
-	TRBJ1-4	TRBV9	ASSLDGRDGEKLF
-	TRBJ1-2	TRBV28	ASSREIRGYT
-	TRBJ2-7	TRBV6-5	ASSPLASSYEQY
TRBD1	TRBJ2-1	TRBV7-8	ASSFDRVYNEQF
-	TRBJ2-5	TRBV6-1	ASWRDRQETQY
TRBD1	TRBJ1-5	TRBV2	ASSLTGREQPQH
-	TRBJ2-5	TRBV5-1	ASTLEGRGTQY
-	TRBJ2-3	TRBV5-1	ASSLVSGTDTQY
TRBD1	TRBJ2-3	TRBV27	ASSSDRVGTQY
-	TRBJ2-3	TRBV5-1	ASSGAVTDTQY
-	TRBJ1-3	TRBV5-1	ASSLSVGNTIY
TRBD1	TRBJ1-4	TRBV6-5	ASSYSTGLEKLF
-	TRBJ1-1	TRBV27	ASNKAGAQNTEAF
-	TRBJ2-7	TRBV21-1	ATLAGGPYEQY
-	TRBJ2-7	TRBV6-1	ASRASRSQTYEQY
-	TRBJ1-4	TRBV2	ASSEDRAGEKLF
TRBD2	TRBJ2-3	TRBV29-1	SVEAFSGRASDTQY
TRBD2	TRBJ2-1	TRBV11-2	ASSFSWGLDGEQF
-	TRBJ2-5	TRBV6-6	ATGTMQETQY
-	TRBJ2-2	TRBV6-5	ASRHTGELF
TRBD1	TRBJ2-5	TRBV5-1	ASSGTGRETQY
-	TRBJ2-7	TRBV6-1	ASRDIYEQY
-	TRBJ2-5	TRBV30	AWSASLGRGETQY
-	TRBJ2-1	TRBV7-8	ASSPKSGVGGSRNEQF
-	TRBJ2-3	TRBV9	ASSGYRALTDTQY
-	TRBJ2-7	TRBV6-1	ASSLGPNSYEQY
-	TRBJ1-1	TRBV30	AWSSNPARWDPNTEAF
-	TRBJ1-2	TRBV5-5	ASSLDSNYGYT
TRBD1	TRBJ1-1	TRBV28	ASSSPGGGHTEAF
-	TRBJ1-5	TRBV19	ASSSLTGEPQH
-	TRBJ1-1	TRBV19	ASSRQNTEAF
TRBD1	TRBJ1-2	TRBV15	ATSRDTWTGGVGSGYT
-	TRBJ1-3	TRBV11-2	ASRAPGSQNTIY
-	TRBJ1-1	TRBV20-1	SASDNTEAF
-	TRBJ1-5	TRBV25-1	ASSALGPNQPQH
-	TRBJ1-4	TRBV4-3	ASSQGPGNEKLF
-	TRBJ1-1	TRBV7-2	ASSLGSYGEAF